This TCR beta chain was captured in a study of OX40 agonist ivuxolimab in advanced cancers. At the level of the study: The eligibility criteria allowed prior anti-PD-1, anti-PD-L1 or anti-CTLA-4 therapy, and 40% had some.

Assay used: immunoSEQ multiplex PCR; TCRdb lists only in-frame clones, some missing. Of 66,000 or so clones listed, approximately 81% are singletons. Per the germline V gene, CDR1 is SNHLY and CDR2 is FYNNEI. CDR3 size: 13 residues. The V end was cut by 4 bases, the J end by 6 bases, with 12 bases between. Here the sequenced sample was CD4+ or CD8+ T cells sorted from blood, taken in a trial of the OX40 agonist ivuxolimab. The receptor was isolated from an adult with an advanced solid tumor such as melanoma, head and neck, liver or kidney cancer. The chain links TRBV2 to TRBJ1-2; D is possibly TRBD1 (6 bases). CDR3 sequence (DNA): TGTGCCAGCAGTGTACGACAGGCAAATGGCTACACCTTC. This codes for CASSVRQANGYTF. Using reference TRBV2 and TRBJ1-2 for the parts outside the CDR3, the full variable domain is EPEVTQTPSHQVTQMGQEVILRCVPISNHLYFYWYRQILGQKVEFLVSFYNNEISEKSEIFDDQFSVERPDGSNFTLKIRSTKLEDSAMYFCASSVRQANGYTFGSGTRLTVV.